The 5 T cell receptor beta chains below come from one sample, sequenced in a study of blood T cell repertoires in COVID-19. Clones were read by immunoSEQ multiplex PCR, and TCRdb kept only the in-frame ones, dropping some. The table lists around 380,000 clones, roughly 86% of them singletons. What was sequenced was peripheral blood. These receptors originate from a human donor with acute or convalescent COVID-19. The donor label of this sample is uncertain.

This clone appeared a single time. The V gene is TRBV6-5, the J gene TRBJ1-1, with no clear D. V dropped 6 bases and J dropped 1 base, with 12 bases sitting between them. CDR3 length: 14 residues. Germline V gene lookup returns CDR1 MNHEY and CDR2 SVGAGI. In DNA, the CDR3 is TGTGCCAGCAGGGCACGTCCGCCGAACACTGAAGCTTTCTTT. It yields the protein CASRARPPNTEAFF.

This chain links TRBV5-1 with TRBJ2-3; the match to TRBD2 covers 13 bases. With V trimmed by 4 bases and J by 4 bases, 9 bases remained unmatched. Per germline, CDR1 SGHRS and CDR2 YFSETQ. The CDR3 extends over 17 amino acids. The CDR3 region is CASSIPGLAGVSDTQYF. CDR3 nucleotide sequence: TGCGCCAGCAGCATACCTGGACTAGCGGGGGTATCAGATACGCAGTATTTT.

The rearrangement joins TRBV10-2 to TRBJ1-1; D not resolved. Trimming cost V 0 bases and J 2 bases, with 7 bases left between them. The germline CDR1 and CDR2 sequences are WSHSY and SAAADI. The length of the CDR3 is 14 residues. CDR3 DNA sequence: TGCGCCAGCAGTGAGTCGAGGGTAAACACTGAAGCTTTCTTT. Protein: CASSESRVNTEAFF.

This clone showed up just a few times. The CDR3 bases are TGTGCCATCAGTGCCCTTTACGAGCAGTACTTC. Its protein product is CAISALYEQYF. The rearrangement links TRBV10-3 to TRBJ2-7; D is ambiguous. Trimming shortened V by 4 bases and J by 4 bases, and 5 bases separated the two germline ends. The CDR3 sequence is 11 residues long. Germline V gene data show CDR1 as ENHRY and CDR2 as SYGVKD.

The chain is built from TRBV5-5 and TRBJ1-1, with D unclear. CDR1 and CDR2 from the germline V gene are SGHKS and YYEKEE (reference sequence). This CDR3 is built from 12 residues. Deletions cut 1 base from V and 5 bases from J, with 6 bases between. The CDR3 is CASSLPKTEAFF. The CDR3 nucleotides are TGTGCCAGCAGCTTGCCAAAAACTGAAGCTTTCTTT.